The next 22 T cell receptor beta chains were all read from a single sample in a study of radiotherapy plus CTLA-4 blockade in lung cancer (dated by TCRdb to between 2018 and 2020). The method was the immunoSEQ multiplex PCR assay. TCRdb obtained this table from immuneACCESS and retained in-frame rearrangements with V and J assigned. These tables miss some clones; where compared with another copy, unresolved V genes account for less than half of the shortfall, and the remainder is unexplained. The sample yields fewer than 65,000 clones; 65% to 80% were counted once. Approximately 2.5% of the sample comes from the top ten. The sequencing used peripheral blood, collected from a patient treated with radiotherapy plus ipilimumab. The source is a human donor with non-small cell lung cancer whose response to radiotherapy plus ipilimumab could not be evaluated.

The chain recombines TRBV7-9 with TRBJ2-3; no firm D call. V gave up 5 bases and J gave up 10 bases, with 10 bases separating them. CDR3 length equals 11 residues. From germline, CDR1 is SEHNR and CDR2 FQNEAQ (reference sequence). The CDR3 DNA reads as TGTGCCAGCAGCCCCCAGAATTCGCAGTATTTT. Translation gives CASSPQNSQYF.

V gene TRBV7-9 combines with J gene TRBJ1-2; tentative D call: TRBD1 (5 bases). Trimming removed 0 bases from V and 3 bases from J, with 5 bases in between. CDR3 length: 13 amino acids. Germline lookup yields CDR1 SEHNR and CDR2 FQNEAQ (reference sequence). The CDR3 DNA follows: TGTGCCAGCAGCTTAGCAGGGGACTATGGCTACACCTTC. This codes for CASSLAGDYGYTF.

CDR3 region: CASSSGGSYEQYF. The CDR3 DNA reads as TGTGCCAGCAGTAGCGGGGGCTCCTACGAGCAGTACTTC. The chain uses TRBV27 and TRBJ2-7, with TRBD2 matching 8 bases. The ends lost 5 bases at V and 0 bases at J; junction bases unmatched: 0. Per the germline V gene, CDR1 is MNHEY and CDR2 is SMNVEV (reference sequence). The CDR3 is made up of 13 amino acids.

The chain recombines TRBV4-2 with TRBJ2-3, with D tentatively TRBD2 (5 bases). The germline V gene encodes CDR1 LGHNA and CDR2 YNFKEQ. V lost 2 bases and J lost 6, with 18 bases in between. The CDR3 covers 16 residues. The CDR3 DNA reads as TGTGCCAGCAGCCAATTCACGAGCGGCAATTGGGATACGCAGTATTTT. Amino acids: CASSQFTSGNWDTQYF.

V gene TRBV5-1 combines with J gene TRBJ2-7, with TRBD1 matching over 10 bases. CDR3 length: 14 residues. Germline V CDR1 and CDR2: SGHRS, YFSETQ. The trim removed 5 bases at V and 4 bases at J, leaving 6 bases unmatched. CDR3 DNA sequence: TGCGCCAGCAGTCCCCGGGACAGGGGTTACGAGCAGTACTTC. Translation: CASSPRDRGYEQYF.

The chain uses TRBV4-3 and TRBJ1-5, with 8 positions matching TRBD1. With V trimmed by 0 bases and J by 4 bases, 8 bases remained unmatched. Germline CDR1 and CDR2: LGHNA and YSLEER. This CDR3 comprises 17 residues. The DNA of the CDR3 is TGCGCCAGCAGCCAAGATTTCGGGCACAGGGGGAATCAGCCCCAGCATTTT. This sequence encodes CASSQDFGHRGNQPQHF.

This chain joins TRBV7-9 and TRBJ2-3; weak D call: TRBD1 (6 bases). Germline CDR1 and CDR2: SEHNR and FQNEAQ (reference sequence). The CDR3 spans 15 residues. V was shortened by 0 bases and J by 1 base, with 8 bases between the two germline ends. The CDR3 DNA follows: TGTGCCAGCAGCTTAGCAAAGGGGGGCACAGATACGCAGTATTTT. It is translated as CASSLAKGGTDTQYF.

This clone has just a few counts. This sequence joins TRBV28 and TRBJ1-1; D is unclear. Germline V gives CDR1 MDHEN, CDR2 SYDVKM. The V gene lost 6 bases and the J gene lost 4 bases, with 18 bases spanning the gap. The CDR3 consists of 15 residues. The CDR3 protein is CASSPQRPLGTEAFF. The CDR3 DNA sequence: TGTGCCAGCAGCCCCCAGCGCCCTCTGGGCACTGAAGCTTTCTTT.

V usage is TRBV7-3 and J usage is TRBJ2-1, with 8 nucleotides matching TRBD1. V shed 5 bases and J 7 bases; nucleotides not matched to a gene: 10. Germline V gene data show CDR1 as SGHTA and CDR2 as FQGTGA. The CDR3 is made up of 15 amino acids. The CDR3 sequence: CASSPRTGSSNEQFF. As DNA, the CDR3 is TGTGCCAGCAGCCCAAGGACAGGGTCCTCTAATGAGCAGTTCTTC.

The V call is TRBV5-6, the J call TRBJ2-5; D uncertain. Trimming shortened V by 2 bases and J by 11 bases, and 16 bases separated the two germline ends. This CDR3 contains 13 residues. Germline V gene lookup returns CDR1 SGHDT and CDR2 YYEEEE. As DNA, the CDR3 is TGTGCCAGCAGCTTCGACTTGCTTGCGGAGCAGTACTTC. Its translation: CASSFDLLAEQYF.

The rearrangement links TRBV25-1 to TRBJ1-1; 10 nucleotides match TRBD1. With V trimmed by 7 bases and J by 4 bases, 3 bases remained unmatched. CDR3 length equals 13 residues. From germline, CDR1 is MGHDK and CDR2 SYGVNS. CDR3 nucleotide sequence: TGTGCCAGCATAGGGACAGGGGTCACTGAAGCTTTCTTT. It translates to CASIGTGVTEAFF.

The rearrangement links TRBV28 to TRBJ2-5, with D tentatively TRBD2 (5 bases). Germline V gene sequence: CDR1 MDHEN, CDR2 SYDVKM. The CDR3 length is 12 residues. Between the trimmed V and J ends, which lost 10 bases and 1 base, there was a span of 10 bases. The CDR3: CATGGFQETQYF. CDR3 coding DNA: TGTGCCACGGGCGGGTTCCAAGAGACCCAGTACTTC.

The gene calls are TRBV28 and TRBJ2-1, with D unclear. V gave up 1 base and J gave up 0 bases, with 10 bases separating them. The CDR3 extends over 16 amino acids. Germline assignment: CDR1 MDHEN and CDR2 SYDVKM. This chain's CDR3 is CASSLSRPPSYNEQFF. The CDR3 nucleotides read TGTGCCAGCAGTTTATCGCGGCCCCCCTCCTACAATGAGCAGTTCTTC.

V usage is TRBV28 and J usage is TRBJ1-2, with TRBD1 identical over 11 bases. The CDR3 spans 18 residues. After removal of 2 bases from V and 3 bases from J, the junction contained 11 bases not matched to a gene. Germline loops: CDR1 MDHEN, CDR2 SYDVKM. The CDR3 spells CASSLGGQGATLDYGYTF. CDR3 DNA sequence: TGTGCCAGCAGTTTAGGCGGACAGGGGGCCACGTTGGACTATGGCTACACCTTC.

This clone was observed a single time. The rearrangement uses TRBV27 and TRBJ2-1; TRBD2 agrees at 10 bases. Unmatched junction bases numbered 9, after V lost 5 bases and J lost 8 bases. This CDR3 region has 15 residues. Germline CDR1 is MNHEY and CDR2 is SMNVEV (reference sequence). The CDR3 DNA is TGTGCCAGCAGTATGAGCGGGGGGGCAGGGGATGAGCAGTTCTTC. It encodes CASSMSGGAGDEQFF.

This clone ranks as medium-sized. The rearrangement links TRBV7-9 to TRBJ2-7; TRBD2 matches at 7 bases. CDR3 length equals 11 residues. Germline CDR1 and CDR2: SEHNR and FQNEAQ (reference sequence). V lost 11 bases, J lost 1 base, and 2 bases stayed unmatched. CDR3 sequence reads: CAWGGSYEQYF. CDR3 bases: TGTGCCTGGGGGGGTTCCTACGAGCAGTACTTC.

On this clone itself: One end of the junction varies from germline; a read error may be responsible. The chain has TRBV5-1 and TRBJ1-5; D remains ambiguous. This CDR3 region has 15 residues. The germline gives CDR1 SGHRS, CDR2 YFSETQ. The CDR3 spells CASSLAPNSDQPQHF. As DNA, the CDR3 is TGCGCCAGCAGCTTAGCACCGAATAGCGATCAGCCCCAGCATTTT. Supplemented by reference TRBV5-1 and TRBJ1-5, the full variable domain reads KAGVTQTPRYLIKTRGQQVTLSCSPISGHRSVSWYQQTPGQGLQFLFEYFSETQRNKGNFPGRFSGRQFSNSRSEMNVSTLELGDSALYLCASSLAPNSDQPQHFGDGTRLSIL.

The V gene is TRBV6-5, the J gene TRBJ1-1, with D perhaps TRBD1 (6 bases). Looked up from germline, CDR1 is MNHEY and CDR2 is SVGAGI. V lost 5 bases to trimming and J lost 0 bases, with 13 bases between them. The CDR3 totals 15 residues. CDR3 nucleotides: TGTGCCAGCAGTCCTATCGGACAGCTGAACACTGAAGCTTTCTTT. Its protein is CASSPIGQLNTEAFF.

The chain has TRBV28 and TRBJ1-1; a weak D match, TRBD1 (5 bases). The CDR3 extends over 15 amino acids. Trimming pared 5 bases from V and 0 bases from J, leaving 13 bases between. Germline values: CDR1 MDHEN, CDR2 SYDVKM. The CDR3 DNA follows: TGTGCCAGCAGTACACCCAGGGTAGTGAACACTGAAGCTTTCTTT. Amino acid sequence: CASSTPRVVNTEAFF.

CDR3 residues: CASSEVRTPGQGTEAFF. Here the CDR3 DNA reads TGTGCCAGCAGTGAAGTGCGAACCCCGGGACAAGGAACTGAAGCTTTCTTT. This chain connects TRBV2 to TRBJ1-1; D is perhaps TRBD1 (6 bases). Germline V lookup: CDR1 SNHLY, CDR2 FYNNEI. Trimming removed 1 base from V and 5 bases from J, with 20 bases in between. The CDR3 length is 17 residues.

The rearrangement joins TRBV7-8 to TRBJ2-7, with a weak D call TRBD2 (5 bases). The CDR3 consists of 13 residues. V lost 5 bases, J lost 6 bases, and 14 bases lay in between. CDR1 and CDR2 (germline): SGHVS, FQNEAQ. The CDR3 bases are TGTGCCAGCAGCCCTAGTGGGAGAGGCGAGCAGTACTTC. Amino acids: CASSPSGRGEQYF.

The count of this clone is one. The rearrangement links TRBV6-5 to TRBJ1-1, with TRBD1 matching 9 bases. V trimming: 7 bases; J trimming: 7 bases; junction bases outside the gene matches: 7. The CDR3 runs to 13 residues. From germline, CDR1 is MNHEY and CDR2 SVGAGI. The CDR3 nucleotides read TGTGCCAGCAAACCGGGACAGGGTGGTGAAGCTTTCTTT. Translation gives CASKPGQGGEAFF.